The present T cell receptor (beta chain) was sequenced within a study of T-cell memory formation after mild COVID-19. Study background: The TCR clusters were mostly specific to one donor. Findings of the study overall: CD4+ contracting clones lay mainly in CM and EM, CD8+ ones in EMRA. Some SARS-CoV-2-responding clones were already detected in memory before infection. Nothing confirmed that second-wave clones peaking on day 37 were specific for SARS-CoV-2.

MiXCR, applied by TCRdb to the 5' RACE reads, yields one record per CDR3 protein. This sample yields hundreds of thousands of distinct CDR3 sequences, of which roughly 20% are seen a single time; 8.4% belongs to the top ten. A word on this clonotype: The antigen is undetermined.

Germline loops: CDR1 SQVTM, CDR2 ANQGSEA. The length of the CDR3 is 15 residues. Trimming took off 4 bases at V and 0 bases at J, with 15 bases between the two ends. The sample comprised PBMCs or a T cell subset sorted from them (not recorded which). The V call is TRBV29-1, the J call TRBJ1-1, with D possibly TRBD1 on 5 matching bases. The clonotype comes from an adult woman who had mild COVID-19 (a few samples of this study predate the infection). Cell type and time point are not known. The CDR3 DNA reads TGCAGCGTTGTGGGACGGACATTCTTGAACACTGAAGCTTTCTTT. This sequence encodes CSVVGRTFLNTEAFF.